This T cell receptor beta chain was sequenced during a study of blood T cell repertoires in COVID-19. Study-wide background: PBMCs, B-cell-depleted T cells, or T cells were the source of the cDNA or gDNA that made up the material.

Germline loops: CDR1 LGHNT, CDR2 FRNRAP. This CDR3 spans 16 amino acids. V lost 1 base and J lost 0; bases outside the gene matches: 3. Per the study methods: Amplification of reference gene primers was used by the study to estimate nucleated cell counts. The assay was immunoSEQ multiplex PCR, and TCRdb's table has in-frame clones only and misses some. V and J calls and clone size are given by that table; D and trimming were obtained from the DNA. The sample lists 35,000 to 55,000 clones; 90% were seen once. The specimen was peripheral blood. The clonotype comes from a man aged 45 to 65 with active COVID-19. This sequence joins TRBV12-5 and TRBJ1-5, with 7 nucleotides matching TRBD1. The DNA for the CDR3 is TGTGCTAGTGGTTTGGGGGGACAGTATAGCAATCAGCCCCAGCATTTT. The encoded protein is CASGLGGQYSNQPQHF.